The 9 T cell receptor beta chains below all came from one sample that was sequenced in a study of beta chain features in type 1 diabetes. What was sequenced were expressed TCRB transcripts, since all of the isolated RNA had been reverse transcribed. Measured with immunoSEQ multiplex PCR; TCRdb has only the in-frame clones, and not every one. The sample lists a few hundred thousand clones, about 14% occurring once. Sequencing was performed on naive CD4+ T cells from blood. All receptors come from a woman aged 18-29 years in good health.

This clone has a handful of counts. This sequence joins TRBV13 and TRBJ2-1; D unresolved. Germline V gene sequence: CDR1 PRHDT, CDR2 FYEKMQ (reference sequence). The ends were cut back, 4 bases at V and 8 bases at J, with 18 bases in the middle. The length of the CDR3 is 15 residues. CDR3 sequence: CASSSRPFEGYEQFF. The CDR3 DNA reads as TGTGCCAGCAGCTCTAGGCCTTTTGAAGGATATGAGCAGTTCTTC.

This clone was recorded once. V gene TRBV5-1 combines with J gene TRBJ1-1, with 7 bases aligning to TRBD1. The CDR3 length is 15 residues. CDR1 and CDR2 (germline): SGHRS, YFSETQ. Trimming removed 4 bases from V and 2 bases from J; junction bases left unmatched: 8. CDR3: CASSVDRLVNTEAFF. The CDR3 coding sequence is TGCGCCAGCAGCGTGGACAGGCTGGTCAACACTGAAGCTTTCTTT.

This clone was counted a few times. This chain connects TRBV7-2 to TRBJ2-4, with 7 positions matching TRBD2. With 2 bases clipped from V and 1 base from J, the junction kept 8 bases outside the gene matches. The germline gives CDR1 SGHTA, CDR2 FQGNSA. The CDR3 has 17 residues. The CDR3 DNA sequence: TGTGCCAGCAGCTTAAACGCGGGAGTAGGGGCCAAAAACATTCAGTACTTC. This sequence encodes CASSLNAGVGAKNIQYF. Variable domain in full (rest from reference TRBV7-2 and TRBJ2-4): GAGVSQSPSNKVTEKGKDVELRCDPISGHTALYWYRQSLGQGLEFLIYFQGNSAPDKSGLPSDRFSAERTGGSVSTLTIQRTQQEDSAVYLCASSLNAGVGAKNIQYFGAGTRLSVL.

V usage is TRBV15 and J usage is TRBJ2-6; D remains unclear. CDR3 length: 16 residues. Trimming cost V 5 bases and J 2 bases, with 13 bases left between them. From germline, CDR1 is LNHNV and CDR2 YYDKDF (reference sequence). CDR3 sequence: CATSAYTVPGANVLTF. CDR3 nucleotides: TGTGCCACCAGCGCCTACACAGTACCTGGGGCCAACGTCCTGACTTTC.

This clone was counted between two and nine times. The chain carries TRBV7-2 and TRBJ2-7; D is unclear. This CDR3 comprises 11 residues. The germline CDR1 and CDR2 sequences are SGHTA and FQGNSA. V was pared by 5 bases and J by 3 bases, with 5 bases between. The CDR3, as DNA: TGTGCCAGCAGCCCCAACTACGAGCAGTACTTC. It codes for CASSPNYEQYF.

This clone has more than one count but fewer than ten. This chain joins TRBV27 and TRBJ2-1, with TRBD1 identical over 8 bases. The junction had 11 bases not matched to a gene; V was cut back by 4 bases and J by 6 bases. The germline V gene has CDR1 MNHEY and CDR2 SMNVEV (reference sequence). CDR3 size: 16 residues. Written as DNA, the CDR3 is TGTGCCAGCAGTTCTCCGTCAGGGACAGGCTCCAATGAGCAGTTCTTC. Translation gives CASSSPSGTGSNEQFF.

The J gene is TRBJ2-7, the V gene TRBV29-1; TRBD2 matches 11 bases. The CDR3 has 12 residues. The germline CDR1 and CDR2 sequences are SQVTM and ANQGSEA. Trimming at V came to 4 bases and at J to 5 bases, leaving 1 base not matched to a gene. This CDR3 reads CSVVTSGDEQYF. The CDR3 nucleotides read TGCAGCGTTGTGACTAGCGGGGACGAGCAGTACTTC.

This clone was observed a few times. The chain links TRBV28 to TRBJ2-5; 11 bases are shared with TRBD2. The V and J ends lost 5 bases and 4 bases, in that order; junction bases with no gene match: 6. Germline CDR1 MDHEN, CDR2 SYDVKM. The CDR3 has 15 residues. The CDR3 region is CASSRRLAGRETQYF. The CDR3 DNA sequence: TGTGCCAGCAGTCGGCGACTAGCGGGAAGAGAGACCCAGTACTTC.

The chain is built from TRBV9 and TRBJ2-3, with 9 bases aligning to TRBD2. The CDR3 sequence is 16 residues long. The trim removed 0 bases at V and 1 base at J, leaving 3 bases unmatched. CDR1 is SGDLS and CDR2 is YYNGEE in the germline V gene. The CDR3 DNA sequence: TGTGCCAGCAGCGTAGCGATAGCGGGGGGCACAGATACGCAGTATTTT. Encoded protein: CASSVAIAGGTDTQYF.